Sequencing of this T cell receptor (beta chain) was carried out in a study of blood T cells in healthy people across ages. Study-level findings and limits: Per-million-T-cell TCR beta diversity fell roughly linearly with age.

Next came a second PCR, run for about 7 to 12 cycles, which used a sample-barcoded 5' primer along with a J-beta primer mix. TCRdb re-derived calls from the 5' RACE reads in MiXCR, one entry per CDR3 protein. The data contain around 1.5 million distinct CDR3 sequences, almost 35% of them singletons. Donors gave around 10 milliliters of peripheral blood apiece. Total RNA was isolated from each sample in quantities of at least 6 micrograms. This CDR3 is built from 15 residues. Germline trimming cut 6 bases from V and 0 bases from J; bases unmatched to any gene: 5. Germline CDR1 is SNHLY and CDR2 is FYNNEI. This clonotype has more than one count but fewer than ten. The antigen is unknown.

This TCR was recovered from a woman younger than 45 in good health. The chain is built from TRBV2 and TRBJ1-5; TRBD1 matches 7 bases. The sample consisted of blood. The CDR3 here is CASRSGDSSNQPQHF. CDR3 DNA: TGTGCCAGCAGATCTGGGGACAGTAGCAATCAGCCCCAGCATTTT.